The 15 T cell receptor beta chains presented below share a single source sample, sequenced in a study of blood T cell repertoires in COVID-19. The protocol was immunoSEQ multiplex PCR, while the TCRdb copy is restricted to in-frame clones and leaves out a portion. In the table there are under 150,000 clones, roughly 69% of which are singletons. Sequenced sample: peripheral blood. The source of these receptors is a woman in her 70s with acute or convalescent COVID-19.

The chain combines TRBV27 with TRBJ1-1; perhaps TRBD1 as D (6 bases). CDR1 MNHEY and CDR2 SMNVEV come from the germline V gene (reference sequence). Trimming took off 5 bases at V and 4 bases at J, with 11 bases between the two ends. The CDR3 loop spans 13 amino acids. The CDR3 sequence is CASSVYRATEAFF. In DNA, the CDR3 is TGTGCCAGCAGTGTATACAGGGCCACTGAAGCTTTCTTT.

The CDR3 coding sequence is TGTGCCAGCAGTTACTCGGCAGGGGGTGGCTACACCTTC. Translated, it gives CASSYSAGGGYTF. The J gene is TRBJ1-2, the V gene TRBV6-2 or TRBV6-3; 7 positions agree with TRBD1. The CDR3 is made up of 13 amino acids. CDR1 and CDR2 from the germline V gene are MNHEY and SVGEGT. The junction had 2 bases not matched to a gene; V was cut back by 0 bases and J by 7 bases.

The chain is built from TRBV7-2 and TRBJ1-4, with a possible D match to TRBD1 (5 bases). V was shortened by 5 bases and J by 4 bases, with 20 bases between the two germline ends. Per germline, CDR1 SGHTA and CDR2 FQGNSA. The CDR3 runs to 17 residues. The DNA for the CDR3 is TGTGCCAGCAGCCCGCGGGGGGGGAATATCCTTAATGAAAAACTGTTTTTT. Protein product: CASSPRGGNILNEKLFF.

The genes are TRBV9 and TRBJ2-3, with 7 nucleotides matching TRBD2. After removal of 0 bases from V and 2 bases from J, the junction contained 3 bases not matched to a gene. The CDR3 has 15 amino acids. CDR1 and CDR2 from the germline V gene are SGDLS and YYNGEE. The CDR3 spells CASSVGLAVTDTQYF. CDR3 bases: TGTGCCAGCAGCGTAGGACTAGCCGTCACAGATACGCAGTATTTT.

V gene TRBV10-3 combines with J gene TRBJ2-5, with D perhaps matching TRBD1 (5 bases). V dropped 7 bases and J dropped 3 bases, with 12 bases sitting between them. The CDR3 has 13 residues. Per the germline V gene, CDR1 is ENHRY and CDR2 is SYGVKD. The CDR3 sequence: CAIKGVKEETQYF. The CDR3, as DNA: TGTGCCATCAAAGGGGTAAAAGAAGAGACCCAGTACTTC.

This chain uses TRBV24-1 with TRBJ2-1, with D tentatively TRBD2 (5 bases). V was clipped by 6 bases and J by 12 bases, with 17 bases between them. The CDR3 runs 13 residues. CDR1 KGHDR and CDR2 SFDVKD come from the germline V gene. DNA of the CDR3: TGTGCCACCAGTCTGATTTCGGGATATGGGCAGTTCTTC. This encodes CATSLISGYGQFF.

The chain recombines TRBV28 with TRBJ2-1; a weak D match, TRBD1 (5 bases). Germline V gives CDR1 MDHEN, CDR2 SYDVKM. This CDR3 region has 12 residues. V was clipped by 9 bases and J by 5 bases, with 11 bases between them. In DNA form, the CDR3 reads TGTGCCAGTAAGGGGCAGAACAATGAGCAGTTCTTC. It translates to CASKGQNNEQFF.

The gene calls are TRBV9 and TRBJ2-3; 8 nucleotides line up with TRBD2. This CDR3 is built from 17 residues. V shed 0 bases, J shed 1 base, and the junction held 7 bases outside the gene matches. Germline V CDR1 and CDR2: SGDLS, YYNGEE. CDR3 sequence reads: CASSVGASGYGTDTQYF. CDR3 DNA sequence: TGTGCCAGCAGCGTAGGGGCTAGCGGGTACGGCACAGATACGCAGTATTTT.

The rearrangement uses TRBV19 and TRBJ2-5; 14 bases agree with TRBD2. J was trimmed by 6 bases and V by 5 bases; bases with no gene match: 17. The CDR3 contains 19 residues. Germline V CDR1 and CDR2: LNHDA, SQIVND (reference sequence). CDR3 sequence reads: CASSRVVRRTSGGPKTQYF. The CDR3 DNA is TGTGCCAGTAGTCGCGTGGTCAGACGGACTAGCGGGGGGCCGAAGACCCAGTACTTC.

The CDR3 reads CASSGQTYNEQFF. The CDR3 coding sequence is TGTGCCAGCAGCGGACAGACTTACAATGAGCAGTTCTTC. The V gene is TRBV5-6, the J gene TRBJ2-1, with D tentatively TRBD1 (6 bases). The CDR3 has 13 amino acids. V was cut by 4 bases and J by 4 bases, with 9 bases left in between. The germline V gene has CDR1 SGHDT and CDR2 YYEEEE.

The V gene is TRBV19, the J gene TRBJ2-4; no definite D call. The V gene lost 3 bases and the J gene lost 0 bases, with 6 bases spanning the gap. The germline CDR1 and CDR2 sequences are LNHDA and SQIVND (reference sequence). CDR3 length: 14 amino acids. The CDR3 reads CASSMAVAKNIQYF. As DNA, the CDR3 is TGTGCCAGTAGTATGGCAGTAGCCAAAAACATTCAGTACTTC.

This chain links TRBV5-5 with TRBJ2-5; D is perhaps TRBD2 (6 bases). The V and J ends lost 0 bases and 5 bases respectively, with 11 bases between them. The germline V gene has CDR1 SGHKS and CDR2 YYEKEE (reference sequence). The CDR3 extends over 14 amino acids. CDR3 region: CASSLDRGWETQYF. The CDR3 DNA follows: TGTGCCAGCAGCTTGGATCGGGGGTGGGAGACCCAGTACTTC.

The genes are TRBV25-1 and TRBJ2-7; 7 nucleotides match TRBD1. Germline V gene data show CDR1 as MGHDK and CDR2 as SYGVNS. J gave up 5 bases and V 8 bases, and 12 bases lay outside the gene matches. This CDR3 contains 14 residues. CDR3 amino acids: CASSVAQGRDEQYF. The CDR3 DNA is TGTGCCAGCTCTGTGGCACAGGGGCGCGACGAGCAGTACTTC.

At least ten counts were recorded for this clone. V usage is TRBV2 and J usage is TRBJ2-3; 12 nucleotides align to TRBD2. The CDR3 consists of 15 residues. Trimming cost V 4 bases and J 3 bases; bases outside gene matches: 2. Germline assignment: CDR1 SNHLY and CDR2 FYNNEI. CDR3 coding DNA: TGTGCCAGCAGTGGACTAGCGGGAGATACAGATACGCAGTATTTT. Residues: CASSGLAGDTDTQYF.

V and J are TRBV7-9 and TRBJ2-7; TRBD1 might be the D (8 bases). There are 13 residues in the CDR3. V dropped 6 bases and J dropped 6 bases, with 15 bases sitting between them. Germline loops: CDR1 SEHNR, CDR2 FQNEAQ (reference sequence). The CDR3 coding sequence is TGTGCCAGCAGTTTCAACAGGGGGGGCGAGCAGTACTTC. Translated: CASSFNRGGEQYF.